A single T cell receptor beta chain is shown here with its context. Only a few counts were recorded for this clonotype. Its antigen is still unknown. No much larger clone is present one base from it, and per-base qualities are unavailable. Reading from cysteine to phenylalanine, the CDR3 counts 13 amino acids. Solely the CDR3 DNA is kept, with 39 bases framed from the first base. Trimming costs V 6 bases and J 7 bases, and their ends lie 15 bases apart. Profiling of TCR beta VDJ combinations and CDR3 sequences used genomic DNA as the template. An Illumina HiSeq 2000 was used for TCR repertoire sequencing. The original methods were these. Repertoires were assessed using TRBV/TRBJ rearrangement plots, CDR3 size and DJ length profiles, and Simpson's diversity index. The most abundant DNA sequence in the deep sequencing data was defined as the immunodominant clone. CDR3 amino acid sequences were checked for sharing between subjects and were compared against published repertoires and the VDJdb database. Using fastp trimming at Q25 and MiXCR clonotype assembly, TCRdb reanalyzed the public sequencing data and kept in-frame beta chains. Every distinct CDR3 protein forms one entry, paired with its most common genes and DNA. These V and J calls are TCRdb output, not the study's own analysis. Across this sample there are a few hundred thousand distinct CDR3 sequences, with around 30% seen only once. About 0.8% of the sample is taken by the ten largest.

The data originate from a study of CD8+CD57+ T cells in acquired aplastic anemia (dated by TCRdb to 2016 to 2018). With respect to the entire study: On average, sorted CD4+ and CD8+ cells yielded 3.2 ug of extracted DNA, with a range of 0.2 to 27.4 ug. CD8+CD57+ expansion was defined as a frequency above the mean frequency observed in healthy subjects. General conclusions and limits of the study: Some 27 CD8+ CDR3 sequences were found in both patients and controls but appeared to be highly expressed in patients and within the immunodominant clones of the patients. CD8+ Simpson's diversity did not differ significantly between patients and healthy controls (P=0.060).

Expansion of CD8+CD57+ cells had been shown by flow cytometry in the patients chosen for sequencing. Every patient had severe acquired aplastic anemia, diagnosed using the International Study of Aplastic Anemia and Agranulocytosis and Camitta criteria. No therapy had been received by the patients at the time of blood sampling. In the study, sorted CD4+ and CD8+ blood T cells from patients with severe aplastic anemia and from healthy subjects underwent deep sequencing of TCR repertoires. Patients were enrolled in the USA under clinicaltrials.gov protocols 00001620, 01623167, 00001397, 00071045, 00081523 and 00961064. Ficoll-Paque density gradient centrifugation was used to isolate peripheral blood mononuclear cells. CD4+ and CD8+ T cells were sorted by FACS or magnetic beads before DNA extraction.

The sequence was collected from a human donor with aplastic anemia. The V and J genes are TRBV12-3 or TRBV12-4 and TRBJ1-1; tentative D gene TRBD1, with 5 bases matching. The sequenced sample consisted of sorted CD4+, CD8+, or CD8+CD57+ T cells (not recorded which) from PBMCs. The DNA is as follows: TGTGCCAGCAGCGTAAAGGGGTCGGGTGAAGCTTTCTTT. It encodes CASSVKGSGEAFF.